This T cell receptor (beta chain) was observed in a study of response to subunit inactivated influenza vaccine. Whole-study findings and limits: Each seasonal flu vaccination may recruit only limited new T cells, authors suggested.

TCRdb itself ran the RT-PCR reads through MiXCR, one entry per CDR3 protein. The sample records some 640,000 distinct CDR3 sequences, around 14% being singletons. A remark on this clonotype: Its antigen is currently unknown.

The sequencing here drew on PBMCs from blood, taken 14 days before vaccination. The source is a man aged 45 to 65 who received an inactivated influenza vaccine.

The CDR3 region has the DNA TGTGCCAGCAGCTTAGTGCGGGGTTTCGGCACAGATACGCAGTATTTT. It encodes CASSLVRGFGTDTQYF. V and J are TRBV7-9 and TRBJ2-3, with a possible D match to TRBD2 (6 bases). The V gene's germline CDR1 is SEHNR and CDR2 FQNEAQ (reference sequence). This CDR3 spans 16 amino acids. Deletions cut 1 base from V and 1 base from J, with 12 bases between.